What follows describes a single T cell receptor (beta chain). Its antigen is not known. The source of the sample is a study of blood T cells in healthy people across ages. Germline CDR1 reads SGHTA; CDR2 reads FQGNSA. The V and J ends lost 1 base and 4 bases respectively, with 7 bases between them. The CDR3 is 13 residues long. General study results and limits: Not knowing donor CMV status may have confounded expanded clonotype changes.

The authors ran a second PCR of about 6 to 12 cycles using a sample-barcoded 5' primer and a J-beta primer mix. Using its own MiXCR run on the 5' RACE reads, TCRdb lists one record per CDR3 protein. The repertoire includes some 760,000 distinct CDR3 sequences, around 25% of them detected once, and roughly a tenth sits in the top ten. These data were also reused for a study on T cells of mothers and their children.

The receptor was isolated from a boy aged 5-17 years in good health. V gene TRBV7-2 combines with J gene TRBJ1-2, with D tentatively TRBD1 (5 bases). The sample consisted of blood. The CDR3 sequence: CASSLGRAYGYTF. Written as DNA, the CDR3 is TGTGCCAGCAGCTTAGGCAGGGCCTATGGCTACACCTTC.